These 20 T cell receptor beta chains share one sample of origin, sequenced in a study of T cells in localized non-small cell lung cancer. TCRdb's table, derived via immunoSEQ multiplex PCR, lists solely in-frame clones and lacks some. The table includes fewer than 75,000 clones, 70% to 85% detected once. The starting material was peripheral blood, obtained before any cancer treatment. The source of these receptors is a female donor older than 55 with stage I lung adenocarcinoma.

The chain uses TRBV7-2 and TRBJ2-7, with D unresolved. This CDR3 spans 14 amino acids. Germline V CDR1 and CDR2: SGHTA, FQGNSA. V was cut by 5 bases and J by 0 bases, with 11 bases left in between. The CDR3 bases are TGTGCCAGCAGCCACTCGGCCTCCTCCTACGAGCAGTACTTC. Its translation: CASSHSASSYEQYF.

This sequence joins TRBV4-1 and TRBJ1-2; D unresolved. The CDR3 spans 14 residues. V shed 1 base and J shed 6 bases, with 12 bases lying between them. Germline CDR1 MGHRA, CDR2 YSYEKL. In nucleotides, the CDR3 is TGCGCCAGCAGCCAAGGGACGGGGATAAATGGCTACACCTTC. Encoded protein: CASSQGTGINGYTF.

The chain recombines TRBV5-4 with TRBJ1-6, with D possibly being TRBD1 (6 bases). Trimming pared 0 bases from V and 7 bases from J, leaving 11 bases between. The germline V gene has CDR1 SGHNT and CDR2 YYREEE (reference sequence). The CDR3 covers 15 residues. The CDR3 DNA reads TGTGCCAGCAGCTTGGACAGGGCTGTAAATTCACCCCTCCACTTT. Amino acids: CASSLDRAVNSPLHF.

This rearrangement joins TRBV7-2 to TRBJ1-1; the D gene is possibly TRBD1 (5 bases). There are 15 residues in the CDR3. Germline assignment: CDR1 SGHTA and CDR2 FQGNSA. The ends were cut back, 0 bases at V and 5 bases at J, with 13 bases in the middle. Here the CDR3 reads CASSLAPGTQTEAFF. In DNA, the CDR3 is TGTGCCAGCAGCTTAGCCCCCGGGACTCAAACTGAAGCTTTCTTT. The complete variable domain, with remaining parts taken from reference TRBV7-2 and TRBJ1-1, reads GAGVSQSPSNKVTEKGKDVELRCDPISGHTALYWYRQSLGQGLEFLIYFQGNSAPDKSGLPSDRFSAERTGGSVSTLTIQRTQQEDSAVYLCASSLAPGTQTEAFFGQGTRLTVV.

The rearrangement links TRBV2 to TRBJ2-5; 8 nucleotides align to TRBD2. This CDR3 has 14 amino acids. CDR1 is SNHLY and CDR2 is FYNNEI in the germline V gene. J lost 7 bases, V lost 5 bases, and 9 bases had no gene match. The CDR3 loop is CASSWDFRGGTQYF. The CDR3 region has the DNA TGTGCCAGCAGTTGGGACTTCCGGGGGGGGACCCAGTACTTC.

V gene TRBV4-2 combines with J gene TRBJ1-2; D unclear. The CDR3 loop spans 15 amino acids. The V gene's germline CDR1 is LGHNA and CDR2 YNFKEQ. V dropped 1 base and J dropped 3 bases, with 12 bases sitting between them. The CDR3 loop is CASSQVGEEDYGYTF. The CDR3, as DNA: TGTGCCAGCAGCCAAGTCGGGGAGGAGGACTATGGCTACACCTTC.

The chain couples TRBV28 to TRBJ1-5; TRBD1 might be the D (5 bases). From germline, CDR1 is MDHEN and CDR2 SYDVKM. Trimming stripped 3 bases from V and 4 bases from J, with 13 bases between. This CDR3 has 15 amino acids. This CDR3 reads CASSFRVRGNQPQHF. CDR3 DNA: TGTGCCAGCAGTTTTAGAGTGAGGGGAAATCAGCCCCAGCATTTT.

The CDR3 protein is CASSVTGAGTGELFF. The CDR3 coding sequence is TGTGCCAGCAGCGTAACGGGAGCTGGGACCGGGGAGCTGTTTTTT. The chain recombines TRBV9 with TRBJ2-2; D perhaps matches TRBD2 (6 bases). Germline V gives CDR1 SGDLS, CDR2 YYNGEE. V lost 1 base, J lost 5 bases, and 12 bases lay in between. This CDR3 is 15 amino acids long.

In nucleotides, the CDR3 is TGTGCCAGCAGCTTGGGGGGCACAGGGGGCACAGATACGCAGTATTTT. Amino acids: CASSLGGTGGTDTQYF. This rearrangement joins TRBV5-6 to TRBJ2-3; 7 nucleotides align to TRBD1. Germline CDR1 reads SGHDT; CDR2 reads YYEEEE. The CDR3 loop spans 16 amino acids. V dropped 0 bases and J dropped 1; count of bases not matched to a gene: 5.

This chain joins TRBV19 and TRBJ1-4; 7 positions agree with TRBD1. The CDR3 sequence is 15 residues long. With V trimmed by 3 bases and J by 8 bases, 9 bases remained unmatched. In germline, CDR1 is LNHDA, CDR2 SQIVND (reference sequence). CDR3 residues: CASSMRGLDNEKLFF. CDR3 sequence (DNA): TGTGCCAGTAGTATGAGGGGGCTTGACAACGAAAAACTGTTTTTT.

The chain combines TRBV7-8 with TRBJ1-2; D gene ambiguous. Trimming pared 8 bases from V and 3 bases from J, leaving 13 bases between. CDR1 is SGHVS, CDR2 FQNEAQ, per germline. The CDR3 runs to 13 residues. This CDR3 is CASPFVGHYGYTF. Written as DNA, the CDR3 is TGTGCCAGCCCCTTTGTAGGTCACTATGGCTACACCTTC.

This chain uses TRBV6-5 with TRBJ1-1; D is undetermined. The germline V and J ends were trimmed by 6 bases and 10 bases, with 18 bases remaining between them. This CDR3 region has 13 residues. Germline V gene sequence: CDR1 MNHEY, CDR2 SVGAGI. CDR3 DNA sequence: TGTGCCAGCAGCTTACAGCAGAGAGGGAGAGCTTTCTTT. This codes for CASSLQQRGRAFF.

CDR3 sequence reads: CASSLLGLENNEQFF. CDR3 in DNA: TGTGCCAGCAGTTTATTGGGACTAGAAAACAATGAGCAGTTCTTC. The V gene is TRBV27, the J gene TRBJ2-1; 8 nucleotides match TRBD2. The germline gives CDR1 MNHEY, CDR2 SMNVEV (reference sequence). This CDR3 is built from 15 residues. V dropped 1 base and J dropped 5; count of bases not matched to a gene: 4.

The CDR3 nucleotides are TGCAGCGTTGGAGGGGGGCCCAACGAGCAGTACTTC. Translated, it gives CSVGGGPNEQYF. This chain links TRBV29-1 with TRBJ2-7; the D call may be TRBD1 or TRBD2 (6 bases each). CDR1 and CDR2 (germline): SQVTM, ANQGSEA. V was cut by 4 bases and J by 5 bases, with 12 bases left in between. The CDR3 sequence is 12 residues long.

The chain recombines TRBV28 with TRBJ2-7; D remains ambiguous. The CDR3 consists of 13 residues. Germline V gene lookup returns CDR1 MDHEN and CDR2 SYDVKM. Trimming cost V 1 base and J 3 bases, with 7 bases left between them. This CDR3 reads CASSLLGYYEQYF. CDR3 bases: TGTGCCAGCAGTTTATTGGGGTACTACGAGCAGTACTTC.

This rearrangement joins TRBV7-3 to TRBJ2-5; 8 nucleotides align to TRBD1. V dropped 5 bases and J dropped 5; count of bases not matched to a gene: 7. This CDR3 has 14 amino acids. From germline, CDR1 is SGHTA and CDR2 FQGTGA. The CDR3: CASSQQGVQETQYF. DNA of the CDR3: TGTGCCAGCAGCCAACAGGGGGTCCAGGAGACCCAGTACTTC.

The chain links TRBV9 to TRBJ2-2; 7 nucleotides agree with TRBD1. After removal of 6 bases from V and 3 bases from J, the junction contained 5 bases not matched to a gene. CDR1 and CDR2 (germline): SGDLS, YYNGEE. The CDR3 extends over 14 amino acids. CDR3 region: CASTEGAYTGELFF. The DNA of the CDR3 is TGTGCCAGCACCGAGGGGGCGTACACCGGGGAGCTGTTTTTT.

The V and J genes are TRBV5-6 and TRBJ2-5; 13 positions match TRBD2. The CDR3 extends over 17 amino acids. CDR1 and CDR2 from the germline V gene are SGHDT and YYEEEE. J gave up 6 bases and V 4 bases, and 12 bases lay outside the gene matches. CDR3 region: CASSGRTSGRALKTQYF. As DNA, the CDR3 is TGTGCCAGCAGCGGAAGAACTAGCGGGAGGGCCTTAAAGACCCAGTACTTC.

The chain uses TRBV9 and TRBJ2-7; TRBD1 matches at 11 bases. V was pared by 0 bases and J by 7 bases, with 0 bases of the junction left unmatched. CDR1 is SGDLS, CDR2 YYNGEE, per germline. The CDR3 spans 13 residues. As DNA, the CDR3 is TGTGCCAGCAGCGTAGGGGACAGGGGGGAGCAGTACTTC. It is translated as CASSVGDRGEQYF.

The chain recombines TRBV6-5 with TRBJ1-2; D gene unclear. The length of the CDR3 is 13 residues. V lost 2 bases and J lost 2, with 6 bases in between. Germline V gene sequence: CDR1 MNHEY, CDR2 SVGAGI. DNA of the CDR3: TGTGCCAGCAGTTACAACAAGAACTATGGCTACACCTTC. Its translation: CASSYNKNYGYTF.